These 30 T cell receptor beta chains share one sample of origin, sequenced in a study of T-cell memory formation after mild COVID-19. TCRdb redid the calling of the 5' RACE reads with MiXCR, one entry per CDR3 protein. The repertoire holds 50,000 or so distinct CDR3 sequences, with roughly an eighth as singletons. Sequences were obtained from PBMCs or a T cell subset sorted from them (not recorded which). The receptors were gathered from a young man who had mild COVID-19 (a few samples of this study predate the infection). Cell type and time point are not known.

V is TRBV4-2 and J is TRBJ1-1; D gene unclear. V dropped 1 base and J dropped 1 base, with 7 bases sitting between them. Germline CDR1 reads LGHNA; CDR2 reads YNFKEQ. There are 14 residues in the CDR3. This CDR3 reads CASSQASWNTEAFF. The CDR3 DNA reads as TGTGCCAGCAGCCAAGCCAGCTGGAACACTGAAGCTTTCTTT.

This clonotype has a handful of counts. V is TRBV18 and J is TRBJ2-3, with 8 nucleotides matching TRBD2. V shed 6 bases, J shed 1 base, and the junction held 9 bases outside the gene matches. The CDR3 is made up of 16 amino acids. Per the germline V gene, CDR1 is KGHSH and CDR2 is LQKENI. This CDR3 reads CASSPPNSGGTDTQYF. The CDR3 DNA reads as TGTGCCAGCTCCCCTCCCAATAGCGGGGGCACAGATACGCAGTATTTT. The entire variable domain, with the rest obtained from reference TRBV18 and TRBJ2-3, is as follows: NAGVMQNPRHLVRRRGQEARLRCSPMKGHSHVYWYRQLPEEGLKFMVYLQKENIIDESGMPKERFSAEFPKEGPSILRIQQVVRGDSAAYFCASSPPNSGGTDTQYFGPGTRLTVL.

The rearrangement joins TRBV12-3 or TRBV12-4 to TRBJ1-1; D call uncertain. V was pared by 6 bases and J by 0 bases, with 11 bases between. CDR3 length: 14 residues. DNA of the CDR3: TGTGCCAGCAGCTCAACAGCGATGAACACTGAAGCTTTCTTT. It translates to CASSSTAMNTEAFF.

This clonotype showed up many times. V is TRBV2 and J is TRBJ2-5, with no clear D. The V end was cut by 7 bases, the J end by 2 bases, with 5 bases between. In germline, CDR1 is SNHLY, CDR2 FYNNEI. The CDR3 sequence is 11 residues long. The CDR3 DNA sequence: TGTGCCAGCATGAGGCAAGAGACCCAGTACTTC. It encodes CASMRQETQYF.

This clonotype has ten or more counts. V and J are TRBV29-1 and TRBJ2-3; unclear D gene. The ends were cut back, 3 bases at V and 0 bases at J, with 7 bases in the middle. Germline V gene sequence: CDR1 SQVTM, CDR2 ANQGSEA. The CDR3 is 13 residues long. In nucleotides, the CDR3 is TGCAGCGTTGACATCGCCAGCACAGATACGCAGTATTTT. It encodes CSVDIASTDTQYF.

Many counts were recorded for this clonotype. The chain employs TRBV7-8 and TRBJ2-1; 11 nucleotides align to TRBD2. V lost 5 bases and J lost 7; bases outside the gene matches: 10. Germline CDR1 reads SGHVS; CDR2 reads FQNEAQ. CDR3 length: 16 amino acids. CDR3 in amino acids: CASSVLAGVDRNEQFF. The CDR3 DNA follows: TGTGCCAGCAGCGTACTAGCGGGGGTCGACAGGAATGAGCAGTTCTTC.

This clonotype was counted between two and nine times. J is TRBJ2-1 and V is TRBV7-2, with 9 bases that match TRBD1. In germline, CDR1 is SGHTA, CDR2 FQGNSA. CDR3 length: 13 amino acids. V lost 4 bases and J lost 11; bases outside the gene matches: 6. This chain's CDR3 is CASSYGTGPQQFF. CDR3 nucleotides: TGTGCCAGCAGCTACGGGACAGGGCCTCAGCAGTTCTTC. The variable domain in full, completed from reference TRBV7-2 and TRBJ2-1, reads GAGVSQSPSNKVTEKGKDVELRCDPISGHTALYWYRQSLGQGLEFLIYFQGNSAPDKSGLPSDRFSAERTGGSVSTLTIQRTQQEDSAVYLCASSYGTGPQQFFGPGTRLTVL.

The chain recombines TRBV3-2 with TRBJ1-3. TRBV3-2 counts as a pseudogene. This CDR3 contains 16 residues. CDR3 nucleotides: TGTGCCAGCAGCCAAGATGTGCGGGACTCTGGAAACACCATATATTTT. This translates into CASSQDVRDSGNTIYF.

This clonotype has just a few counts. The chain links TRBV20-1 to TRBJ1-5, with D uncertain. The CDR3 totals 14 residues. Germline V gene lookup returns CDR1 DFQATT and CDR2 SNEGSKA (reference sequence). The V end was cut by 4 bases, the J end by 0 bases, with 10 bases between. The CDR3 sequence: CSAMGSYSNQPQHF. The CDR3 bases are TGCAGTGCTATGGGGAGTTATAGCAATCAGCCCCAGCATTTT.

This chain uses TRBV4-3 with TRBJ1-5; a possible D gene is TRBD1 (5 bases). Germline CDR1 and CDR2: LGHNA and YSLEER. This CDR3 has 13 amino acids. Trimming shortened V by 4 bases and J by 4 bases, and 8 bases separated the two germline ends. CDR3 in amino acids: CASSLGENQPQHF. Here the CDR3 DNA reads TGCGCCAGCAGCCTGGGGGAGAATCAGCCCCAGCATTTT.

This rearrangement joins TRBV29-1 to TRBJ1-2; D is uncertain. V was clipped by 2 bases and J by 2 bases, with 3 bases between them. This CDR3 spans 11 amino acids. The germline V gene encodes CDR1 SQVTM and CDR2 ANQGSEA. CDR3 sequence (DNA): TGCAGCGTTGAACAAAACTATGGCTACACCTTC. Protein sequence: CSVEQNYGYTF.

This clonotype was recorded at least ten times. J is TRBJ2-1 and V is TRBV20-1; D assignment may be TRBD1 or TRBD2 (5 bases each). CDR3 length equals 15 residues. With 5 bases removed from V and 0 bases from J, the gap between germline ends came to 14 bases. CDR1 and CDR2 (germline): DFQATT, SNEGSKA (reference sequence). The CDR3 DNA is TGCAGTGCTTATCCTCCGGGACGCTCCTACAATGAGCAGTTCTTC. As protein: CSAYPPGRSYNEQFF.

This clonotype was found many times. The V and J genes are TRBV12-3 or TRBV12-4 and TRBJ2-5; D is undetermined. The CDR3 length is 12 residues. V was shortened by 2 bases and J by 7 bases, with 8 bases between the two germline ends. The CDR3 reads CASSLSHGTQYF. DNA for the CDR3: TGTGCCAGCAGTTTATCCCATGGGACCCAGTACTTC.

The V and J genes are TRBV6-5 and TRBJ1-2, with D maybe TRBD1 (5 bases). This CDR3 has 16 amino acids. With 4 bases removed from V and 6 bases from J, the gap between germline ends came to 21 bases. CDR1 and CDR2 (germline): MNHEY, SVGAGI. The DNA of the CDR3 is TGTGCCAGCAGTTTAAGGGCCGCAGGGAGTAGGAATGGCTACACCTTC. Its protein is CASSLRAAGSRNGYTF.

J is TRBJ2-7 and V is TRBV18; D ambiguous. Germline lookup yields CDR1 KGHSH and CDR2 LQKENI. CDR3 length equals 14 residues. Trimming pared 1 base from V and 2 bases from J, leaving 9 bases between. The CDR3 here is CASSPRSSPYEQYF. Written as DNA, the CDR3 is TGTGCCAGCTCACCACGGTCTTCGCCCTACGAGCAGTACTTC.

V gene TRBV5-1 combines with J gene TRBJ1-5, with a tentative D call TRBD1 (5 bases). V was clipped by 0 bases and J by 5 bases, with 12 bases between them. CDR3 length equals 15 residues. CDR1 and CDR2 (germline): SGHRS, YFSETQ. The CDR3 loop is CASSLDTGEDQPQHF. The CDR3, as DNA: TGCGCCAGCAGCTTGGATACGGGGGAGGATCAGCCCCAGCATTTT.

The V and J genes are TRBV5-1 and TRBJ1-1; D unclear. CDR3 length: 13 residues. Trimming stripped 7 bases from V and 1 base from J, with 11 bases between. CDR1 SGHRS and CDR2 YFSETQ come from the germline V gene. The CDR3 DNA reads TGCGCCAGCGGCCCTTACAGGAACACTGAAGCTTTCTTT. Residues: CASGPYRNTEAFF.

In its sample, this clonotype was seen a few times. The gene calls are TRBV7-2 and TRBJ1-2; a weak D match, TRBD1 (5 bases). CDR3 size: 14 residues. Per the germline V gene, CDR1 is SGHTA and CDR2 is FQGNSA. Trimming removed 1 base at V and 2 bases at J, with 8 bases between. The CDR3 DNA follows: TGTGCCAGCAGCTTAGGGGGCGAAAACTATGGCTACACCTTC. Protein sequence: CASSLGGENYGYTF.

This clonotype was picked up a small number of times. The chain employs TRBV6-2 or TRBV6-3 and TRBJ2-7; perhaps TRBD2 as D (6 bases). The germline V and J ends were trimmed by 0 bases and 5 bases, with 11 bases remaining between them. This CDR3 comprises 14 residues. The germline V gene encodes CDR1 MNHEY and CDR2 SVGEGT. DNA of the CDR3: TGTGCCAGCAGTTACTCCGGGGGTTGGAACGAGCAGTACGTC. Amino acids: CASSYSGGWNEQYV.

This clonotype is a singleton in its sample. The chain carries TRBV5-1 and TRBJ1-1; 11 bases match TRBD1. The germline V gene encodes CDR1 SGHRS and CDR2 YFSETQ. The trim removed 2 bases at V and 4 bases at J, leaving 7 bases unmatched. This CDR3 has 16 amino acids. This CDR3 reads CASSLQDRGQGTEAFF. For the CDR3, the DNA is TGCGCCAGCAGCTTACAGGACAGGGGGCAGGGCACTGAAGCTTTCTTT.

This clonotype was detected many times. The chain recombines TRBV11-2 with TRBJ2-7; 8 bases agree with TRBD1. After removal of 2 bases from V and 5 bases from J, the junction contained 8 bases not matched to a gene. The CDR3 loop spans 15 amino acids. Looked up from germline, CDR1 is SGHAT and CDR2 is FQNNGV. The CDR3 here is CASSLIQGATHEQYV. Here the CDR3 DNA reads TGTGCCAGCAGCTTAATCCAGGGGGCTACCCACGAGCAGTACGTC.

This clonotype was picked up many times. The chain carries TRBV4-1 and TRBJ2-1; D gene unclear. With 3 bases removed from V and 3 bases from J, the gap between germline ends came to 0 bases. Looked up from germline, CDR1 is MGHRA and CDR2 is YSYEKL. The CDR3 runs 11 residues. The DNA of the CDR3 is TGCGCCAGCAGCCACTACAATGAGCAGTTCTTC. Protein: CASSHYNEQFF.

This clonotype was detected a few times. V is TRBV6-5 and J is TRBJ2-1; D assignment may be TRBD1 or TRBD2 (5 bases each). The CDR3 covers 16 residues. CDR1 and CDR2 from the germline V gene are MNHEY and SVGAGI. V was clipped by 0 bases and J by 5 bases, with 14 bases between them. This CDR3 reads CASSYSIRGHHNEQFF. CDR3 DNA sequence: TGTGCCAGCAGTTACTCGATACGGGGCCACCACAATGAGCAGTTCTTC.

V usage is TRBV6-5 and J usage is TRBJ1-2, with 9 bases that match TRBD1. V was pared by 8 bases and J by 9 bases, with 16 bases of the junction left unmatched. The CDR3 has 15 residues. Germline lookup yields CDR1 MNHEY and CDR2 SVGAGI. CDR3 DNA: TGTGCCAGCGGAGCCGCGGGACAGGGACTCTTGCGCTACACCTTC. Translated, it gives CASGAAGQGLLRYTF.

There are many counts of this clonotype. The rearrangement joins TRBV29-1 to TRBJ2-3, with 13 nucleotides matching TRBD2. V was clipped by 6 bases and J by 0 bases; unmatched bases: 9. Germline V gene sequence: CDR1 SQVTM, CDR2 ANQGSEA. This CDR3 is built from 17 residues. The CDR3: CSVGGLAGFSSTDTQYF. CDR3 nucleotide sequence: TGCAGCGTGGGGGGACTAGCGGGGTTCTCTAGCACAGATACGCAGTATTTT.

This clonotype was counted many times. The rearrangement uses TRBV6-4 and TRBJ2-3; maybe TRBD1 (6 bases). Germline V gene sequence: CDR1 MRHNA, CDR2 SNTAGT. This CDR3 is built from 16 residues. V shed 2 bases and J shed 1 base, with 13 bases lying between them. The chain's CDR3 is CASSDKTGSGTDTQYF. The CDR3 nucleotides are TGTGCCAGCAGTGACAAAACAGGGAGCGGCACAGATACGCAGTATTTT.

In this sample, this clonotype turned up a few times. The rearrangement links TRBV2 to TRBJ1-6, with D uncertain. The CDR3 has 15 residues. CDR1 and CDR2 from the germline V gene are SNHLY and FYNNEI. Between the trimmed V and J ends, which lost 3 bases and 6 bases, there was a span of 12 bases. The CDR3 DNA follows: TGTGCCAGCAGTGAGGAGGCGGCGGGTAATTCACCCCTCCACTTT. It translates to CASSEEAAGNSPLHF.

This clonotype occurred many times. The chain joins TRBV11-2 to TRBJ2-3; no firm D call. The CDR3 covers 11 residues. The germline V and J ends were trimmed by 1 base and 14 bases, with 10 bases remaining between them. The germline V gene encodes CDR1 SGHAT and CDR2 FQNNGV. The CDR3 protein is CASSLGRRLYF. CDR3 bases: TGTGCCAGCAGCTTAGGTAGAAGGTTGTATTTT.

This clonotype occurred many times. V gene TRBV4-3 combines with J gene TRBJ2-3; D unresolved. The CDR3 runs to 14 residues. CDR1 and CDR2 (germline): LGHNA, YSLEER. V was clipped by 3 bases and J by 5 bases, with 12 bases between them. This CDR3 reads CASSHPDPGDTQYF. For the CDR3, the DNA is TGCGCCAGCAGCCACCCCGACCCCGGAGATACGCAGTATTTT.

This clonotype has more than one count but fewer than ten. This chain uses TRBV4-1 with TRBJ1-4, with 10 positions matching TRBD1. There are 15 residues in the CDR3. CDR1 and CDR2 (germline): MGHRA, YSYEKL. With 4 bases clipped from V and 8 bases from J, the junction kept 7 bases outside the gene matches. This CDR3 is CASSPGTGVREKLFF. The CDR3 bases are TGCGCCAGCAGCCCAGGGACAGGGGTAAGGGAAAAACTGTTTTTT.